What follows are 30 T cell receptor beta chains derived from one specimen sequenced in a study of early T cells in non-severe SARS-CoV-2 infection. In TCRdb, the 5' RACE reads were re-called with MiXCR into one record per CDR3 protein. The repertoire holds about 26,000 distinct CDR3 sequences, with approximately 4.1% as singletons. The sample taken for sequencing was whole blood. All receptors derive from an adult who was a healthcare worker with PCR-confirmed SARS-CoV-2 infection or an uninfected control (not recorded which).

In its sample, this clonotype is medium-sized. CDR3 nucleotide sequence: TGTGCCAGCAGCCCCTACCTCAATCAGCCCCAGCATTTT. It encodes CASSPYLNQPQHF. The chain recombines TRBV4-2 with TRBJ1-5, with D unresolved. Germline V gene lookup returns CDR1 LGHNA and CDR2 YNFKEQ. V was clipped by 4 bases and J by 3 bases, with 7 bases between them. The CDR3 consists of 13 residues.

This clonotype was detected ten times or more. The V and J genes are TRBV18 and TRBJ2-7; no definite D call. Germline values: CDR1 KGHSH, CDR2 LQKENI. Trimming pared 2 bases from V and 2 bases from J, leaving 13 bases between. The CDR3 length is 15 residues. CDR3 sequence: CASSPDSHGTYEQYF. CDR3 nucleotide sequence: TGTGCCAGCTCACCAGATAGTCACGGAACCTACGAGCAGTACTTC.

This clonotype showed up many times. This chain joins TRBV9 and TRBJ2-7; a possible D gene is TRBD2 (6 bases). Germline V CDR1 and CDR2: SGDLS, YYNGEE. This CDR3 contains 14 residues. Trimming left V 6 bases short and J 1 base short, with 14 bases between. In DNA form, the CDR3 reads TGTGCCAGCAACCGGGGAGGAGAATCCTACGAGCAGTACTTC. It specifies CASNRGGESYEQYF.

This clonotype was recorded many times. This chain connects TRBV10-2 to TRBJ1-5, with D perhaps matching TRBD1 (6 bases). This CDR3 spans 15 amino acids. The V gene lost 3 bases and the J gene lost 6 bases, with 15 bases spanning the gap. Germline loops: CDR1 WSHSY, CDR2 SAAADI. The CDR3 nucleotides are TGCGCCAGCAGTGATTCAGGGGCGGGTGGTCAGCCCCAGCATTTT. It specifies CASSDSGAGGQPQHF.

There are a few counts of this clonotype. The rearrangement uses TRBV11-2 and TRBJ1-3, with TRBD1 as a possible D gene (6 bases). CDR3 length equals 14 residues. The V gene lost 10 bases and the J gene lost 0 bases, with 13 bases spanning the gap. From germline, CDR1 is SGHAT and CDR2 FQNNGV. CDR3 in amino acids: CATVGAYSGNTIYF. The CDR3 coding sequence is TGTGCCACCGTGGGGGCTTACTCTGGAAACACCATATATTTT.

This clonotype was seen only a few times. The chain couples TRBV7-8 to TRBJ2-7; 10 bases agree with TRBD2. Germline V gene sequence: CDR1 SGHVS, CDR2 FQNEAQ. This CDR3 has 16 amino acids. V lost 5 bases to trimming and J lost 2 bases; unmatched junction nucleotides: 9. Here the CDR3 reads CASSQRGTSVPYEQYF. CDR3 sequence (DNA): TGTGCCAGCAGCCAGCGGGGGACTAGCGTCCCCTACGAGCAGTACTTC.

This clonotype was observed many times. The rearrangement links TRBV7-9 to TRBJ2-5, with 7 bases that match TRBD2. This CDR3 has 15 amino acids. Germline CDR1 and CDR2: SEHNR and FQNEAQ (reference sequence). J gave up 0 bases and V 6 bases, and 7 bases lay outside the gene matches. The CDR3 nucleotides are TGTGCCAGCAGGCCCAAGGCGGGAGACCAAGAGACCCAGTACTTC. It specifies CASRPKAGDQETQYF.

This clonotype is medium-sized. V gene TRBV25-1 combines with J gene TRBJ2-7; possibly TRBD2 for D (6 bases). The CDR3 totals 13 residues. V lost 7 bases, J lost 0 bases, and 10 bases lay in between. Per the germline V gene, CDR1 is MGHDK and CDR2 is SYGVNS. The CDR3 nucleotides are TGTGCCAGCATCCGAGCGGGCTCCTACGAGCAGTACTTC. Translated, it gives CASIRAGSYEQYF.

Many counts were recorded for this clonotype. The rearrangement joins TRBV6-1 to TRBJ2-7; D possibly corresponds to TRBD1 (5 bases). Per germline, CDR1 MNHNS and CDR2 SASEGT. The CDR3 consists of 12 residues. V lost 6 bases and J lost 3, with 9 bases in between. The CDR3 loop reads CASSDRIYEQYF. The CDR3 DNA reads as TGTGCCAGCAGCGACAGAATCTACGAGCAGTACTTC.

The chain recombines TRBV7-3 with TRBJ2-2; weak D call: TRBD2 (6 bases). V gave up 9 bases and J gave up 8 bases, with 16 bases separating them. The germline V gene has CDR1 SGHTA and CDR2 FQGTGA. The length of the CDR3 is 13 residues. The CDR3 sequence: CASRLVPEGELFF. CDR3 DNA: TGTGCCAGTAGACTAGTACCAGAAGGGGAGCTGTTTTTT.

CDR3 coding DNA: TGTGCCAGCAGCTGGAGCACGAACACCGGGGAGCTGTTTTTT. This gives the protein CASSWSTNTGELFF. The V call is TRBV7-2, the J call TRBJ2-2; D is undetermined. The CDR3 covers 14 residues. The germline CDR1 and CDR2 sequences are SGHTA and FQGNSA. The V and J ends lost 4 bases and 0 bases respectively, with 6 bases between them.

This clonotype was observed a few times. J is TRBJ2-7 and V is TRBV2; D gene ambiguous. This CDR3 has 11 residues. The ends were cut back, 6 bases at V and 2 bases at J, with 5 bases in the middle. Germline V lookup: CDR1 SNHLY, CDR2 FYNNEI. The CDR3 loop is CASSKTYEQYF. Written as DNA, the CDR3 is TGTGCCAGCAGCAAAACCTACGAGCAGTACTTC.

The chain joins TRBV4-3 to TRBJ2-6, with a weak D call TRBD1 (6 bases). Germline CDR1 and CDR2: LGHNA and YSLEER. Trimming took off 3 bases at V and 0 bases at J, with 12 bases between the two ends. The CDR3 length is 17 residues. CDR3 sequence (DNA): TGCGCCAGCAGCCAGCATACAGGGAGCTCTGGGGCCAACGTCCTGACTTTC. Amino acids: CASSQHTGSSGANVLTF.

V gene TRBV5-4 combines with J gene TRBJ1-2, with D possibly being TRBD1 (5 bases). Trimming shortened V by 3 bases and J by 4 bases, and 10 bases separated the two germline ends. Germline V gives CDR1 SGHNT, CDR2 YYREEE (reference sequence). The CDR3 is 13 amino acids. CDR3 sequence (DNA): TGTGCCAGCAGCTCCCAGGGAGGCTATGGCTACACCTTC. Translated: CASSSQGGYGYTF. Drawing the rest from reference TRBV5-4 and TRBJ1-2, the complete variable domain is ETGVTQSPTHLIKTRGQQVTLRCSSQSGHNTVSWYQQALGQGPQFIFQYYREEENGRGNFPPRFSGLQFPNYSSELNVNALELDDSALYLCASSSQGGYGYTFGSGTRLTVV.

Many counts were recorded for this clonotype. CDR3 sequence reads: CASSPQVAHNNEQFF. As DNA, the CDR3 is TGTGCCAGCAGCCCCCAGGTGGCTCACAACAATGAGCAGTTCTTC. The chain joins TRBV3-1 to TRBJ2-1, with no clear D. Germline CDR1 LGHDT, CDR2 YNNKEL (reference sequence). CDR3 length: 15 amino acids. The V end was cut by 4 bases, the J end by 5 bases, with 15 bases between.

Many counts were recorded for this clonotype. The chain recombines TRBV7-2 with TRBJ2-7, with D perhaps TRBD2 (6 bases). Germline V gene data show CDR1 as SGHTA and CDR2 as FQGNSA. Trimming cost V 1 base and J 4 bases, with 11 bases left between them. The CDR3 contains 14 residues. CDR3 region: CASSLGRGYYEQYF. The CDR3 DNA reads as TGTGCCAGCAGCTTAGGACGGGGGTATTACGAGCAGTACTTC.

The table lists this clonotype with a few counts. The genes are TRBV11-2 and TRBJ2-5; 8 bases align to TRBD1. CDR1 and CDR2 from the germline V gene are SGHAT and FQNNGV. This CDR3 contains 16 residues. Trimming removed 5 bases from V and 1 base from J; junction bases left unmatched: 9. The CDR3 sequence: CASSLTGGAFQETQYF. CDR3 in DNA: TGTGCCAGCAGCCTCACAGGGGGAGCCTTCCAAGAGACCCAGTACTTC.

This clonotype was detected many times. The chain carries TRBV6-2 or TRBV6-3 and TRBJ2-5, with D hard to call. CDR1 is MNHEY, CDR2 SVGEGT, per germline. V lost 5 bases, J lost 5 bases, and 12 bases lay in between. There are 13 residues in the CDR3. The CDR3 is CASSPAFSETQYF. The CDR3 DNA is TGTGCCAGCAGTCCAGCCTTCTCGGAGACCCAGTACTTC.

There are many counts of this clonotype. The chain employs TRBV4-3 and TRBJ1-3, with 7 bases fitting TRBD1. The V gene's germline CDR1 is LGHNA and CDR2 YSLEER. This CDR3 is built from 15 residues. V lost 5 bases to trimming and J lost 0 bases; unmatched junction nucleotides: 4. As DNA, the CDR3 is TGCGCCAGCAGCTTTGGGACAGCCTCTGGAAACACCATATATTTT. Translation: CASSFGTASGNTIYF.

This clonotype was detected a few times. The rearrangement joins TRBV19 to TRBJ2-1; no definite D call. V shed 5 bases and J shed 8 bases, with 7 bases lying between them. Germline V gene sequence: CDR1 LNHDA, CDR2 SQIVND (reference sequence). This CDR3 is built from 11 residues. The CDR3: CASSSTYEQFF. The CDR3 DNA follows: TGTGCCAGTAGTTCAACGTATGAGCAGTTCTTC.

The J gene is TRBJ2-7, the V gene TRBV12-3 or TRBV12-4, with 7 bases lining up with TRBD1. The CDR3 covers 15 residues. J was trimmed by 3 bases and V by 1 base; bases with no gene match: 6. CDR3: CASSLERGPFYEQYF. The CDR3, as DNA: TGTGCCAGCAGTTTAGAAAGGGGGCCCTTCTACGAGCAGTACTTC.

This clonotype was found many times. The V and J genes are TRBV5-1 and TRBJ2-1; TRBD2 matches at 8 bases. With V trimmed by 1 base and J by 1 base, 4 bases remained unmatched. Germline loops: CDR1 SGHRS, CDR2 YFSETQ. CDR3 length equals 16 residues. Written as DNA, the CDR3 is TGCGCCAGCAGCTTGAGCGGGAGTGGTTCCTACAATGAGCAGTTCTTC. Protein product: CASSLSGSGSYNEQFF.

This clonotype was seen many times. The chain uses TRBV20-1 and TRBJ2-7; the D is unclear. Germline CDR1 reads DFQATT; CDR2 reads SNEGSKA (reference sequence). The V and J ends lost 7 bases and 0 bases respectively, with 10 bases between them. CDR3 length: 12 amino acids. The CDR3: CSVGQASYEQYF. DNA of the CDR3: TGCAGTGTTGGGCAGGCCTCCTACGAGCAGTACTTC.

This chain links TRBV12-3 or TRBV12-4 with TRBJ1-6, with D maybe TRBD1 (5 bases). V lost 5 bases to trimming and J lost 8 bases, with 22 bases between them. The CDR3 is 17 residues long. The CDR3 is CASSPSGLRGVYSPLHF. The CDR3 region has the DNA TGTGCCAGCAGTCCCTCCGGATTACGGGGGGTTTATTCACCCCTCCACTTT.

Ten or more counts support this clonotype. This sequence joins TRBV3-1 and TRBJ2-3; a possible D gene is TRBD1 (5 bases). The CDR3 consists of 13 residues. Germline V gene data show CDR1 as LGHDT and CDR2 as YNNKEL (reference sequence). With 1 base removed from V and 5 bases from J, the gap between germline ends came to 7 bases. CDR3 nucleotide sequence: TGTGCCAGCAGCCAAGGAACAGGAGATACGCAGTATTTT. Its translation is CASSQGTGDTQYF.

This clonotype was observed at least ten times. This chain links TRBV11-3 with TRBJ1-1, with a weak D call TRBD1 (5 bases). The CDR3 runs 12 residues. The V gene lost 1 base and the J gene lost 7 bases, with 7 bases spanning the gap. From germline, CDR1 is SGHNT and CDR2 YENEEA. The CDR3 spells CASSLGQHEAFF. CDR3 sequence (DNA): TGTGCCAGCAGCTTAGGACAGCATGAAGCTTTCTTT.

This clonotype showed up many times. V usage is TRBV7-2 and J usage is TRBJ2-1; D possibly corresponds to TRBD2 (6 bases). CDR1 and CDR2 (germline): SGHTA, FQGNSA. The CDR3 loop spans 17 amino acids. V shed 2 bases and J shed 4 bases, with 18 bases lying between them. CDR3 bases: TGTGCCAGCAGCTTACAGGGAGGCCTGACTAAATACAATGAGCAGTTCTTC. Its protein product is CASSLQGGLTKYNEQFF.

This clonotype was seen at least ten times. The CDR3 region is CASSPPSRQQETQYF. In nucleotides, the CDR3 is TGTGCCAGCTCACCACCGAGCAGGCAACAAGAGACCCAGTACTTC. V is TRBV18 and J is TRBJ2-5; D not certain. Germline V gene sequence: CDR1 KGHSH, CDR2 LQKENI. This CDR3 is built from 15 residues. Trimming removed 0 bases at V and 2 bases at J, with 10 bases between.

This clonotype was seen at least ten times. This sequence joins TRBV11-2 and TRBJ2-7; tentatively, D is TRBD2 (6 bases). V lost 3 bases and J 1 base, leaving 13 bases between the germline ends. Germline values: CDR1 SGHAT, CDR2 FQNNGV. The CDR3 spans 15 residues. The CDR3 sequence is CASSFGGGGSYEQYF. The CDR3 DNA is TGTGCCAGCAGCTTCGGGGGAGGAGGATCCTACGAGCAGTACTTC.

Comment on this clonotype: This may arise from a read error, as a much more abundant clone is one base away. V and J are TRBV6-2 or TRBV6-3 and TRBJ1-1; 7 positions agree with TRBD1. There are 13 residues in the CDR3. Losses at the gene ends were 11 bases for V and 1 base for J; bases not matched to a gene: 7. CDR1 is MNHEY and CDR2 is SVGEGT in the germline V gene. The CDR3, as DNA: TGTGCCGTGGGAAAGGGGGCGAACACTGAAGCTTTCTTT. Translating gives CAVGKGANTEAFF.